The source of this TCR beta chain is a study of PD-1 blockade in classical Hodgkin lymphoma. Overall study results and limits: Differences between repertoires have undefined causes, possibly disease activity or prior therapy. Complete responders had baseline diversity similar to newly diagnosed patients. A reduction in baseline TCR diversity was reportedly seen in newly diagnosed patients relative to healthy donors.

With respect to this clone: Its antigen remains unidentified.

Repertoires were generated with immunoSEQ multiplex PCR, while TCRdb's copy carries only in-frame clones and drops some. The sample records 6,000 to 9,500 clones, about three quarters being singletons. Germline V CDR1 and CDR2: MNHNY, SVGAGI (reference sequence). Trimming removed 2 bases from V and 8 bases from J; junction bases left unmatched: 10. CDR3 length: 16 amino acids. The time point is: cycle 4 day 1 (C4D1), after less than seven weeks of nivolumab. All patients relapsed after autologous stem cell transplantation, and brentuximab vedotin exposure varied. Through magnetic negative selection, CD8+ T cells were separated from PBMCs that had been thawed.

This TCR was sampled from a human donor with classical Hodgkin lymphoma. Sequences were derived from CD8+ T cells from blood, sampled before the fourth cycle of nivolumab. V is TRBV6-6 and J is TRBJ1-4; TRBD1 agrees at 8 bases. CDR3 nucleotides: TGTGCCAGCAGTTACACCGGTGACAGGGGAGGGGAAAAACTGTTTTTT. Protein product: CASSYTGDRGGEKLFF.